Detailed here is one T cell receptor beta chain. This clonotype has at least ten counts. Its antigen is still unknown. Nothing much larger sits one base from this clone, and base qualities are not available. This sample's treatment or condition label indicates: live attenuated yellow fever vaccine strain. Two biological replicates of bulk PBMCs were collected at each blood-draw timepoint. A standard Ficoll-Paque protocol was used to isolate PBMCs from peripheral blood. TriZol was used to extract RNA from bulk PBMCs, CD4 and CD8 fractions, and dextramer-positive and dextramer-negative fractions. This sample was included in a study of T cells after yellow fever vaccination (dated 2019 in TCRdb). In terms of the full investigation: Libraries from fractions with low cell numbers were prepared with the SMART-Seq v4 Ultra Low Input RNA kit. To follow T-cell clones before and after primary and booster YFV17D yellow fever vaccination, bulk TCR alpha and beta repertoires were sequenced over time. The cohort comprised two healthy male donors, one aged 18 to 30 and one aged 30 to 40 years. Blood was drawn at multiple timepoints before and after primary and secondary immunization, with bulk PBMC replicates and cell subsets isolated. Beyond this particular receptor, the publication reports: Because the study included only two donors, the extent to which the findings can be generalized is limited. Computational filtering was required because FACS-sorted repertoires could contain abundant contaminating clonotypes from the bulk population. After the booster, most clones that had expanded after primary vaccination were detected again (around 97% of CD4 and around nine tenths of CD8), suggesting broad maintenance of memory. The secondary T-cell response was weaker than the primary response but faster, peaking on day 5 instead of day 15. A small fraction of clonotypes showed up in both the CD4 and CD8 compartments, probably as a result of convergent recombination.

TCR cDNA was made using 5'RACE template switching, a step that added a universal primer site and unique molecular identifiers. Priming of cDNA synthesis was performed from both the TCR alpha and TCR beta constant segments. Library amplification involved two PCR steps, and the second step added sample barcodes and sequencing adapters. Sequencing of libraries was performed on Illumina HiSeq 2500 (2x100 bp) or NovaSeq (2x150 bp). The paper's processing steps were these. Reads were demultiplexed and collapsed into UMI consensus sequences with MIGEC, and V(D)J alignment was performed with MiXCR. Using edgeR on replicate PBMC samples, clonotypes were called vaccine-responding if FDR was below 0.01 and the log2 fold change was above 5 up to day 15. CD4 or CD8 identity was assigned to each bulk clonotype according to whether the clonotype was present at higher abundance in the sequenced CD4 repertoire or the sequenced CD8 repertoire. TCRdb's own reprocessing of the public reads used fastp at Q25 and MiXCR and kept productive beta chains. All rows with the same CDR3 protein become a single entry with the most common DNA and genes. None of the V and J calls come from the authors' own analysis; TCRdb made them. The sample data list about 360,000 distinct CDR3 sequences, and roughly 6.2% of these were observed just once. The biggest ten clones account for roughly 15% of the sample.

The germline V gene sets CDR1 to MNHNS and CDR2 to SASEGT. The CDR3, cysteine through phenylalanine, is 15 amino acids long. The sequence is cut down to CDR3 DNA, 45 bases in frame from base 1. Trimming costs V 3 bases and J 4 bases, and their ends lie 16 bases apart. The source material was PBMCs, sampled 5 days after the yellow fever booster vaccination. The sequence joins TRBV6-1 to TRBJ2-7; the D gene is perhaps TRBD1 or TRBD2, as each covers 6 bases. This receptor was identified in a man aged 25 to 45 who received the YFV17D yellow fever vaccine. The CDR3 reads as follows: CASSETRPGAYEQYF. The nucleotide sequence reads TGTGCCAGCAGTGAGACTAGGCCAGGGGCTTACGAGCAGTACTTC.